Sequencing of this TCR beta chain was carried out in a study of OX40 agonist ivuxolimab in advanced cancers. This CDR3 has 13 residues. From germline, CDR1 is SGHDT and CDR2 YYEEEE. The J segment lost 8 bases and the V segment lost 0 bases, leaving 1 base of the junction unmatched. Some clones are missing from TCRdb's copy, which holds only in-frame ones; the method was immunoSEQ multiplex PCR. The sample shows roughly 71,000 clones, about 89% of them seen only once. The chain uses TRBV5-6 and TRBJ2-1, with 8 bases that match TRBD1. Material: CD4+ or CD8+ T cells sorted from blood, obtained in a trial of the OX40 agonist ivuxolimab. The sequence came from an adult with an advanced solid tumor such as melanoma, head and neck, liver or kidney cancer. CDR3 loop: CASSLGGQDEQFF. CDR3 in DNA: TGTGCCAGCAGCTTGGGGGGACAGGATGAGCAGTTCTTC.